A single sample gave rise to the 13 T cell receptor beta chains below, sequenced in a study of blood T cell repertoires in COVID-19. Libraries were prepared by immunoSEQ multiplex PCR; TCRdb keeps only in-frame clonotypes and omits some of them. Of some 220,000 clones listed, roughly 85% are singletons. Sequences were obtained from peripheral blood. All receptors derive from a man aged 50 or older with COVID-19, enrolled during active disease.

This clone was detected a few times. This chain connects TRBV28 to TRBJ1-2; TRBD1 might be the D (5 bases). The CDR3 is 14 amino acids. The germline V gene has CDR1 MDHEN and CDR2 SYDVKM. The V gene lost 2 bases and the J gene lost 4 bases, with 11 bases spanning the gap. The CDR3 loop reads CASSLVQDAYGYTF. CDR3 in DNA: TGTGCCAGCAGTTTAGTACAGGACGCCTATGGCTACACCTTC.

V gene TRBV24-1 combines with J gene TRBJ2-5; 7 bases are shared with TRBD1. Germline values: CDR1 KGHDR, CDR2 SFDVKD. Losses at the gene ends were 3 bases for V and 2 bases for J; bases not matched to a gene: 2. This CDR3 is 14 amino acids long. CDR3 bases: TGTGCCACCAGTGATCCGGGACAGCAAGAGACCCAGTACTTC. This gives the protein CATSDPGQQETQYF.

This chain links TRBV7-2 with TRBJ2-3; possibly TRBD2 for D (5 bases). The V and J ends lost 2 bases and 4 bases respectively, with 16 bases between them. This CDR3 comprises 16 residues. Germline CDR1 is SGHTA and CDR2 is FQGNSA. CDR3 nucleotides: TGTGCCAGCAGCTTATCCCCTAGCTCCGGCCCAGATACGCAGTATTTT. It is translated as CASSLSPSSGPDTQYF.

V gene TRBV5-4 combines with J gene TRBJ2-5; TRBD2 is a possible D gene (5 bases). The ends were cut back, 4 bases at V and 3 bases at J, with 13 bases in the middle. Germline lookup yields CDR1 SGHNT and CDR2 YYREEE (reference sequence). The CDR3 is 14 amino acids. CDR3 bases: TGTGCCAGCAGCACCAAGGACTCCAAAGAGACCCAGTACTTC. It specifies CASSTKDSKETQYF.

This clone was counted between two and nine times. The V call is TRBV6-5, the J call TRBJ2-4; perhaps TRBD2 as D (6 bases). CDR3 length: 15 amino acids. The V and J ends lost 0 bases and 8 bases respectively, with 14 bases between them. Per the germline V gene, CDR1 is MNHEY and CDR2 is SVGAGI. CDR3 bases: TGTGCCAGCAGTTACTCGAGTGGAGGGGTGGACATTCAGTACTTC. Its translation is CASSYSSGGVDIQYF.

The J gene is TRBJ1-4, the V gene TRBV18, with a possible D match to TRBD1 (6 bases). Per germline, CDR1 KGHSH and CDR2 LQKENI. The CDR3 consists of 15 residues. V shed 2 bases and J shed 6 bases, with 13 bases lying between them. CDR3 in DNA: TGTGCCAGCTCACCAAGTAGGACAGAGGATGAAAAACTGTTTTTT. This translates into CASSPSRTEDEKLFF.

This clone was observed a few times. The rearrangement links TRBV6-2 or TRBV6-3 to TRBJ1-1; D is undetermined. The germline gives CDR1 MNHEY, CDR2 SVGEGT. The V end was cut by 3 bases, the J end by 1 base, with 6 bases between. The CDR3 extends over 13 amino acids. This CDR3 reads CASSYISNTEAFF. The DNA of the CDR3 is TGTGCCAGCAGTTATATATCGAACACTGAAGCTTTCTTT.

This clone has just one count. This chain uses TRBV29-1 with TRBJ1-2; the match to TRBD1 covers 8 bases. In germline, CDR1 is SQVTM, CDR2 ANQGSEA. Trimming took 8 bases from V and 8 from J; bases not matched to a gene: 13. CDR3 length: 13 residues. For the CDR3, the DNA is TGCAGCTGCAGCGTCGCGGCAGGGGGCGGCTACACCTTC. Translating it yields CSCSVAAGGGYTF.

This chain connects TRBV11-3 to TRBJ2-3, with 9 bases aligning to TRBD1. This CDR3 spans 15 amino acids. With V trimmed by 5 bases and J by 4 bases, 7 bases remained unmatched. CDR1 is SGHNT, CDR2 YENEEA, per germline. The CDR3 DNA is TGTGCCAGCAGCCCGCAGGGACAGGGACCAGATACGCAGTATTTT. This gives the protein CASSPQGQGPDTQYF.

The rearrangement links TRBV10-2 to TRBJ2-7; 8 bases fit TRBD2. Germline V gives CDR1 WSHSY, CDR2 SAAADI. The CDR3 covers 13 residues. J gave up 0 bases and V 8 bases, and 3 bases lay outside the gene matches. The chain's CDR3 is CASREGLSYEQYF. DNA for the CDR3: TGCGCCAGCCGGGAGGGGCTCTCCTACGAGCAGTACTTC.

For this clone: The sample has other DNA sequences that encode this CDR3 too. The chain links TRBV12-3 or TRBV12-4 to TRBJ1-2; no reliable D call. V dropped 3 bases and J dropped 0 bases, with 5 bases sitting between them. This CDR3 region has 13 residues. Here the CDR3 reads CASSLSSNYGYTF. CDR3 DNA: TGTGCCAGCAGTTTGTCATCTAACTATGGCTACACCTTC.

V gene TRBV5-5 combines with J gene TRBJ1-6, with TRBD1 matching over 9 bases. V lost 2 bases, J lost 0 bases, and 3 bases stayed unmatched. CDR3 length: 17 amino acids. In germline, CDR1 is SGHKS, CDR2 YYEKEE (reference sequence). DNA for the CDR3: TGTGCCAGCAGCTTCGACAGGGGGAGCTCCTATAATTCACCCCTCCACTTT. Its translation: CASSFDRGSSYNSPLHF.

This chain connects TRBV9 to TRBJ2-5; TRBD2 matches at 9 bases. The junction had 8 bases not matched to a gene; V was cut back by 0 bases and J by 5 bases. CDR1 is SGDLS and CDR2 is YYNGEE in the germline V gene. The CDR3 spans 16 residues. The CDR3 nucleotides read TGTGCCAGCAGCGTAGACGCGGGGGGGCTTGAGGAGACCCAGTACTTC. It codes for CASSVDAGGLEETQYF.